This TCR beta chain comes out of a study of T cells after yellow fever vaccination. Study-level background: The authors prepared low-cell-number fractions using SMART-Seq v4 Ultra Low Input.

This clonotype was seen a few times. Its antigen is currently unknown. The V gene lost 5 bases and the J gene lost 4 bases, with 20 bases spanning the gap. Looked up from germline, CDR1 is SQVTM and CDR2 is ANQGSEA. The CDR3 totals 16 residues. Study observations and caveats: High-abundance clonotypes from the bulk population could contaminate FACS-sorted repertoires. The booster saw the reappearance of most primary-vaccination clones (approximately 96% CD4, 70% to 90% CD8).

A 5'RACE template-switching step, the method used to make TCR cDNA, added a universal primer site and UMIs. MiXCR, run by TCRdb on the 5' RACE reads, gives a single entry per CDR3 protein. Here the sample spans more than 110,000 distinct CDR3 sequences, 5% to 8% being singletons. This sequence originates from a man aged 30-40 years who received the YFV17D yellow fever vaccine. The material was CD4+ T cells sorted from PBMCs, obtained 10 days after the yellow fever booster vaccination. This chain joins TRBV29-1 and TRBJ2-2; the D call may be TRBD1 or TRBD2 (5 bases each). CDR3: CSVSRGRVDGTGELFF. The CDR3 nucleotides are TGCAGCGTTTCTCGGGGCAGGGTTGATGGCACCGGGGAGCTGTTTTTT.